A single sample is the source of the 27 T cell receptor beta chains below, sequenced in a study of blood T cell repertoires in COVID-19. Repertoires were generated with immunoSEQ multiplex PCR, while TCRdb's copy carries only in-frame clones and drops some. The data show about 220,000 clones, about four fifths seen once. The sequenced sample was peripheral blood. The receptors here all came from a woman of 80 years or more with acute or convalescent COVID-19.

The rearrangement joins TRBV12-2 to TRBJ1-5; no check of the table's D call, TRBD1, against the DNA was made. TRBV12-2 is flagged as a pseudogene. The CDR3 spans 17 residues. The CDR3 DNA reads TGTGCAAGTCGCAAAGAGCCAGAGACAGGGTCTGTTCAGCCCCAGCATTTT. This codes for CASRKEPETGSVQPQHF.

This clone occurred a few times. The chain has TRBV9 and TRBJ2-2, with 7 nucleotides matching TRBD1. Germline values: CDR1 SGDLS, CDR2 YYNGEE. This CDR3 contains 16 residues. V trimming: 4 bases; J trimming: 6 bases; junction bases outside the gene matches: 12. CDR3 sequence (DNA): TGTGCCAGCAGCTCATCTGGCTGGACAGGTCCCGGGGAGCTGTTTTTT. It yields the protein CASSSSGWTGPGELFF.

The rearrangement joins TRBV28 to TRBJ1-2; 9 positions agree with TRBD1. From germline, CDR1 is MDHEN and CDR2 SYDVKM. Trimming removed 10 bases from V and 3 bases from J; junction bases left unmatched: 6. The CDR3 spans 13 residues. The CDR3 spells CAIGDRADYGYTF. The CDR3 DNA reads TGTGCCATAGGGGACAGGGCGGACTATGGCTACACCTTC.

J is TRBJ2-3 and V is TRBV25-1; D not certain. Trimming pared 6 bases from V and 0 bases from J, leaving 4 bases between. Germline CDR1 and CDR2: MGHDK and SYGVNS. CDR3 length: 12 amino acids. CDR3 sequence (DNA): TGTGCCAGCAGGGCTAGCACAGATACGCAGTATTTT. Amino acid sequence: CASRASTDTQYF.

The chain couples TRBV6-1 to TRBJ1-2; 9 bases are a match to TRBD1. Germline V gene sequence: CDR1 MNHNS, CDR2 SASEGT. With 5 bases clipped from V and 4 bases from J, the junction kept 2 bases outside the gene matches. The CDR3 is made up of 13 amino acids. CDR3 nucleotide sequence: TGTGCCAGCAGTTGGGGACAGGGCTATGGCTACACCTTC. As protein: CASSWGQGYGYTF.

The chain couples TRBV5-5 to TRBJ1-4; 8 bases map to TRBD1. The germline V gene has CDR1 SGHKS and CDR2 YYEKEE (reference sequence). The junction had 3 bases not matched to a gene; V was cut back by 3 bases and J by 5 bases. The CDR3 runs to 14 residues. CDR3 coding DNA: TGTGCCAGCAGCTCAGGGGGCATAAATGAAAAACTGTTTTTT. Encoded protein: CASSSGGINEKLFF.

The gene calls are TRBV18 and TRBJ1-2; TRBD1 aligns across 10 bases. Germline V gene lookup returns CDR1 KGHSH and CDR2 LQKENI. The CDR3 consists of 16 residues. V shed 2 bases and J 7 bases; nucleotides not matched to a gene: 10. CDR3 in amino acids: CASSPGRGQGGSGYTF. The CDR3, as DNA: TGTGCCAGCTCACCAGGCCGAGGACAGGGGGGTAGTGGCTACACCTTC.

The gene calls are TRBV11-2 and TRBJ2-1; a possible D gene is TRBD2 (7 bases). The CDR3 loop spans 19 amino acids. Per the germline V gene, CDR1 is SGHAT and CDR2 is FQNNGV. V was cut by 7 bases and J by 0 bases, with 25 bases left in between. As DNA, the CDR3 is TGTGCCAGCACCCAAGGGGGGTACTTAGCGGGTGCCTCCTACAATGAGCAGTTCTTC. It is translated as CASTQGGYLAGASYNEQFF.

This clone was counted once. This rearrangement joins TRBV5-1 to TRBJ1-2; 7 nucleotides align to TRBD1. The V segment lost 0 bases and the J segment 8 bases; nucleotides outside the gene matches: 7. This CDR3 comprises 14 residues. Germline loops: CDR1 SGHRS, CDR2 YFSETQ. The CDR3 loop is CASSLGDRVFGYTF. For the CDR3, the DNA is TGCGCCAGCAGCTTGGGGGACAGAGTATTCGGCTACACCTTC. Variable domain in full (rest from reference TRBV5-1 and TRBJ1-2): KAGVTQTPRYLIKTRGQQVTLSCSPISGHRSVSWYQQTPGQGLQFLFEYFSETQRNKGNFPGRFSGRQFSNSRSEMNVSTLELGDSALYLCASSLGDRVFGYTFGSGTRLTVV.

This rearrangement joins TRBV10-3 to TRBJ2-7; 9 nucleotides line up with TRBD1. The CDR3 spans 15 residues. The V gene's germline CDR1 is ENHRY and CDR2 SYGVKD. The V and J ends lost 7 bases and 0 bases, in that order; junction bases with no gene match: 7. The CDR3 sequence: CAINQGQGSSYEQYF. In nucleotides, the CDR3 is TGTGCCATCAACCAGGGACAGGGTAGCTCCTACGAGCAGTACTTC.

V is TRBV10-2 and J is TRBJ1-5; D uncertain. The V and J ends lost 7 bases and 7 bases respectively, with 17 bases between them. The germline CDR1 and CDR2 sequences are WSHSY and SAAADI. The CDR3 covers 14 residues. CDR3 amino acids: CASNSGNVDQPQHF. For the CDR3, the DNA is TGCGCCAGCAACTCCGGGAACGTAGACCAGCCCCAGCATTTT.

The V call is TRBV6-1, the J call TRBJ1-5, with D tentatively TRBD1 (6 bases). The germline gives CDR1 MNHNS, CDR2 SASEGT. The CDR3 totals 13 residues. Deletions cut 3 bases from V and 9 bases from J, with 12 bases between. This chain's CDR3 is CASSDQGNRPQHF. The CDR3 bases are TGTGCCAGCAGTGATCAGGGGAATAGGCCCCAGCATTTT.

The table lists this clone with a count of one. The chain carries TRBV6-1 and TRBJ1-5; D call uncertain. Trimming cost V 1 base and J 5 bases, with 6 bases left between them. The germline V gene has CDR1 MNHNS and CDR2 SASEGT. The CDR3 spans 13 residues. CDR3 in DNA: TGTGCCAGCAGTGAAGTTACAGATCAGCCCCAGCATTTT. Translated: CASSEVTDQPQHF.

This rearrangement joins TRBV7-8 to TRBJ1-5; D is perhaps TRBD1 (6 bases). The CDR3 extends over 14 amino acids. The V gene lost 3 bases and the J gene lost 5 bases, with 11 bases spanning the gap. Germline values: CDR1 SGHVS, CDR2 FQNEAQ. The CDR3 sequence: CASSLERGYQPQHF. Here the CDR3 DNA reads TGTGCCAGCAGCTTGGAGAGGGGGTATCAGCCCCAGCATTTT.

The chain's CDR3 is CASSILGARGAFF. DNA for the CDR3: TGTGCCAGTAGTATTCTAGGGGCCCGTGGAGCTTTCTTT. The rearrangement uses TRBV19 and TRBJ1-1, with TRBD1 as a possible D gene (5 bases). Between the trimmed V and J ends, which lost 3 bases and 10 bases, there was a span of 15 bases. The V gene's germline CDR1 is LNHDA and CDR2 SQIVND (reference sequence). The CDR3 sequence is 13 residues long. Full variable domain (outside the CDR3, taken from reference TRBV19 and TRBJ1-1): DGGITQSPKYLFRKEGQNVTLSCEQNLNHDAMYWYRQDPGQGLRLIYYSQIVNDFQKGDIAEGYSVSREKKESFPLTVTSAQKNPTAFYLCASSILGARGAFFGQGTRLTVV.

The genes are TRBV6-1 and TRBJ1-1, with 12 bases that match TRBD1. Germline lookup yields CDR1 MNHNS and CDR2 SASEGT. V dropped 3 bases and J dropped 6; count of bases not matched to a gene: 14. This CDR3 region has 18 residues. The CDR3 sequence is CASSDRGQGAIRSPEAFF. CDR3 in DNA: TGTGCCAGCAGTGATAGGGGACAGGGGGCGATCCGGAGCCCTGAAGCTTTCTTT.

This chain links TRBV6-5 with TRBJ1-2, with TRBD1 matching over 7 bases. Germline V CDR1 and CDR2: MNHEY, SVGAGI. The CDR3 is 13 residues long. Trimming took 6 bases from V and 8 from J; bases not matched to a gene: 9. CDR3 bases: TGTGCCAGCAGCCGCGACAGGGTGTGGGGCTACACCTTC. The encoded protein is CASSRDRVWGYTF.

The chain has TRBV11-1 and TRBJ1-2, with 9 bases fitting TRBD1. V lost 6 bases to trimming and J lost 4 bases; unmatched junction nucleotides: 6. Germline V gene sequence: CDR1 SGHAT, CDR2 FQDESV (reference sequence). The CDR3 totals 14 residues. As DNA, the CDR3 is TGTGCCAGCAGTTGGGGACAGGGCCCCTATGGCTACACCTTC. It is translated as CASSWGQGPYGYTF.

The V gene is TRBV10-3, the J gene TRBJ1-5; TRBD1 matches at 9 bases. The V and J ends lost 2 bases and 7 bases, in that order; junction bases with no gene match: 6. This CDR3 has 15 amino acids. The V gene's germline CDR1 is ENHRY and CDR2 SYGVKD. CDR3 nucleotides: TGTGCCATCAGTGAGAGACAGGGGGTTGGGCAGCCCCAGCATTTT. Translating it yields CAISERQGVGQPQHF.

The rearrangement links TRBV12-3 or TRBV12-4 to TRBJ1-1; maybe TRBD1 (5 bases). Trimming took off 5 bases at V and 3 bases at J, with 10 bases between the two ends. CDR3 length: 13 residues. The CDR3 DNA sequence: TGTGCCAGCAGTCCATTGACAGACACTGAAGCTTTCTTT. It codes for CASSPLTDTEAFF.

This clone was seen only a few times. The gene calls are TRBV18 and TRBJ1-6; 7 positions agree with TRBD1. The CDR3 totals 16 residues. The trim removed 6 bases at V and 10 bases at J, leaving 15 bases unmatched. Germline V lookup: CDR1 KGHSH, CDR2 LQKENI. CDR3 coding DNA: TGTGCCAGCTCCGCAATACCGGGACAGCCCCTCTCACCCCTCCACTTT. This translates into CASSAIPGQPLSPLHF.

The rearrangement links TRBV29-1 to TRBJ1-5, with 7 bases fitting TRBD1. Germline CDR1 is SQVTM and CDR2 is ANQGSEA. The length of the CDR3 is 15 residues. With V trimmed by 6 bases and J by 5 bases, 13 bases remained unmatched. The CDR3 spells CSVPKPTGHYQPQHF. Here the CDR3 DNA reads TGCAGCGTCCCCAAGCCGACAGGGCATTATCAGCCCCAGCATTTT.

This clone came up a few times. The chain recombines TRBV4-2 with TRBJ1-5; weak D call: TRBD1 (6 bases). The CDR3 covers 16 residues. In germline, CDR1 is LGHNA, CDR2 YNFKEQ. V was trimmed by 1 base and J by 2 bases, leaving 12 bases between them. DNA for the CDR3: TGTGCCAGCAGCCAAGTACTGGGGGGGCGCAATCAGCCCCAGCATTTT. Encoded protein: CASSQVLGGRNQPQHF.

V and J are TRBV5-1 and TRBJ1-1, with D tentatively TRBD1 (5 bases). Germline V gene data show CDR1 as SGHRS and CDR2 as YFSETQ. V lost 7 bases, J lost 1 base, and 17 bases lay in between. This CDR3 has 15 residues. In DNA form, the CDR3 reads TGCGCCAGCTCATCGGGGGGGAATGAGAACACTGAAGCTTTCTTT. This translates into CASSSGGNENTEAFF.

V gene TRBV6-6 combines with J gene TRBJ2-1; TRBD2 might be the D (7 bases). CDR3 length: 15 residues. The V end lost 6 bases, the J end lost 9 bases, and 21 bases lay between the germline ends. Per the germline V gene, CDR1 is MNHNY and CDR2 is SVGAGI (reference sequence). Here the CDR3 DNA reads TGTGCCAGCAGGCCCCCGGGATCCCGGGGGGCTGAGCAGTTCTTC. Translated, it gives CASRPPGSRGAEQFF.

The CDR3 nucleotides read TGTGCCAGCTCACCACTTCCTCCGGGGAACAATCAGCCCCAGCATTTT. It codes for CASSPLPPGNNQPQHF. The rearrangement uses TRBV18 and TRBJ1-5, with no clear D. CDR1 is KGHSH and CDR2 is LQKENI in the germline V gene. Trimming removed 1 base from V and 3 bases from J, with 13 bases in between. The CDR3 spans 16 residues.

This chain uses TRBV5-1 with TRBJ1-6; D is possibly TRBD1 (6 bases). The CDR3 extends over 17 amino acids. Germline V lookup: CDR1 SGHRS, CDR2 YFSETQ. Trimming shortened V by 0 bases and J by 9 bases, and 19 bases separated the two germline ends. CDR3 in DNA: TGCGCCAGCAGCTTGGTGGGGGACACACGATCGAGTTCACCCCTCCACTTT. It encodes CASSLVGDTRSSSPLHF.